The rows below give T cell receptor beta chains drawn from one sample of a study of tumor-infiltrating lymphocytes in primary liver carcinoma. Via MiXCR, TCRdb re-called the multiplex PCR reads, giving one row per CDR3 protein. The repertoire includes more than 40,000 distinct CDR3 sequences, just over 70% of them detected once, and 25% to 35% sits in the top ten. Sequencing was carried out using liver tumor tissue from sampling region 5. All receptors come from a man aged 40-55 years with primary liver carcinoma and hepatitis B virus infection. Both conserved end residues are part of each CDR3. Each record gives: clone size, J gene, D gene, V gene, CDR3 protein, CDR3 DNA. A D gene is named only where the DNA matches it firmly. Where a row states a size, it is once, few, many or the class of an expanded clone; other rows omit it.

abundance: many
j_gene: TRBJ1-1
d_gene: .
v_gene: TRBV29-1
CDR3aa: CSVAGQVNTEAFF
CDR3nt: TGCAGCGTTGCGGGGCAGGTGAACACTGAAGCTTTCTTT

abundance: .
j_gene: TRBJ2-7
d_gene: .
v_gene: TRBV11-2
CDR3aa: CASSLGISGKTYEHYF
CDR3nt: TGTGCCAGCAGCCTCGGGATTAGCGGAAAGACATACGAGCATTACTTC

abundance: .
j_gene: TRBJ1-1
d_gene: .
v_gene: TRBV7-3
CDR3aa: CASNAQGTEAFF
CDR3nt: TGTGCCAGCAACGCACAGGGCACTGAAGCTTTCTTT

abundance: .
j_gene: TRBJ1-6
d_gene: TRBD1
v_gene: TRBV6-1
CDR3aa: CASGNRDRGLNSPLHF
CDR3nt: TGTGCCAGCGGAAACCGGGACAGGGGGCTTAATTCACCCCTCCACTTT

abundance: .
j_gene: TRBJ1-3
d_gene: .
v_gene: TRBV30
CDR3aa: CAWSETAEGNTIYF
CDR3nt: TGTGCCTGGAGTGAGACAGCGGAAGGAAACACCATATATTTT

abundance: many
j_gene: TRBJ2-2
d_gene: TRBD2
v_gene: TRBV11-2
CDR3aa: CASSPSGRGTGELFF
CDR3nt: TGTGCCAGCAGCCCAAGCGGGAGGGGTACCGGGGAGCTGTTTTTT

abundance: .
j_gene: TRBJ2-1
d_gene: .
v_gene: TRBV21-1
CDR3aa: CASSKEAGDSNEQLF
CDR3nt: TGTGCCAGCAGCAAAGAGGCGGGAGATAGCAATGAGCAGCTCTTC

abundance: .
j_gene: TRBJ1-4
d_gene: .
v_gene: TRBV20-1
CDR3aa: CSARNAAMSNEKLFF
CDR3nt: TGCAGTGCTAGAAATGCGGCAATGAGCAATGAAAAACTGTTTTTT

abundance: .
j_gene: TRBJ2-1
d_gene: TRBD2
v_gene: TRBV11-1
CDR3aa: CASSLDQREAFSPYNEQFF
CDR3nt: TGTGCTAGCAGCTTAGACCAGCGGGAGGCGTTCAGCCCCTACAATGAGCAGTTCTTC

abundance: many
j_gene: TRBJ2-1
d_gene: TRBD2
v_gene: TRBV4-1
CDR3aa: CASSHLSLPAGLPEQFF
CDR3nt: TGCGCCAGCAGCCACCTCAGTTTACCAGCGGGACTTCCCGAGCAGTTCTTC

abundance: .
j_gene: TRBJ2-3
d_gene: TRBD2
v_gene: TRBV19
CDR3aa: CASSKGLAGGLSSTDTQYF
CDR3nt: TGTGCCAGTAGTAAGGGACTAGCGGGAGGCCTCTCTAGCACAGATACGCAGTATTTT

abundance: .
j_gene: TRBJ2-1
d_gene: TRBD1
v_gene: TRBV4-1
CDR3aa: CASSQTGTGANDQFF
CDR3nt: TGCGCCAGCAGTCAAACCGGGACAGGGGCCAATGATCAGTTCTTC

abundance: .
j_gene: TRBJ1-1
d_gene: .
v_gene: TRBV6-1
CDR3aa: CANEGWGTTNTEAFF
CDR3nt: TGTGCCAACGAGGGCTGGGGGACGACGAACACTGAAGCTTTCTTT

abundance: .
j_gene: TRBJ2-5
d_gene: TRBD2
v_gene: TRBV12-3/TRBV12-4
CDR3aa: CASSRGGGWEETQYF
CDR3nt: TGTGCCAGCAGTCGTGGGGGGGGTTGGGAAGAGACCCAGTACTTC

abundance: once
j_gene: TRBJ2-2
d_gene: TRBD2
v_gene: TRBV4-1
CDR3aa: CASSQFTSGWPTGELFF
CDR3nt: TGCGCAAGCAGCCAGTTTACTAGCGGGTGGCCAACCGGGGAGCTGTTTTTT

abundance: .
j_gene: TRBJ2-3
d_gene: .
v_gene: TRBV11-2
CDR3aa: CASNLGSDSSTDTKYF
CDR3nt: TGTGCCAGCAACTTGGGGTCGGATTCTAGCACAGATACAAAGTATTTT

abundance: few
j_gene: TRBJ2-1
d_gene: TRBD2
v_gene: TRBV5-6
CDR3aa: CVSTSRAGEYNEKFF
CDR3nt: TGTGTCAGCACCTCGAGGGCGGGGGAGTACAATGAGAAGTTCTTC

abundance: once
j_gene: TRBJ2-7
d_gene: .
v_gene: TRBV11-2
CDR3aa: CATSLTDTAYEQYF
CDR3nt: TGTGCTACCAGCTTAACTGACACCGCCTACGAGCAGTACTTC

abundance: .
j_gene: TRBJ1-5
d_gene: .
v_gene: TRBV5-4
CDR3aa: CAISLRERSNQPQHF
CDR3nt: TGTGCCATCAGCTTAAGGGAAAGAAGCAATCAGCCCCAGCATTTT

abundance: many
j_gene: TRBJ1-5
d_gene: TRBD1
v_gene: TRBV13
CDR3aa: CASSLRGQGGERPQHF
CDR3nt: TGTGCCAGCAGCTTAAGAGGACAGGGGGGCGAAAGGCCCCAGCATTTT

abundance: .
j_gene: TRBJ2-1
d_gene: .
v_gene: TRBV6-5
CDR3aa: CASWEYGSSYNEQSF
CDR3nt: TGTGCCAGCTGGGAATACGGGAGCTCCTACAATGAGCAGTCCTTC

abundance: .
j_gene: TRBJ2-5
d_gene: TRBD2
v_gene: TRBV28
CDR3aa: CASGTLLACKETQYF
CDR3nt: TGTGCCAGCGGGACCTTACTAGCGTGTAAAGAGACCCAGTACTTC

abundance: .
j_gene: TRBJ2-7
d_gene: .
v_gene: TRBV4-1
CDR3aa: CAGSPGRWYEQYF
CDR3nt: TGTGCCGGCAGCCCGGGCCGTTGGTACGAGCAGTACTTC

abundance: .
j_gene: TRBJ1-1
d_gene: .
v_gene: TRBV20-1
CDR3aa: CSTRDGNTEAFF
CDR3nt: TGCAGTACTAGAGACGGGAACACTGAAGCTTTCTTT

abundance: many
j_gene: TRBJ2-2
d_gene: TRBD2
v_gene: TRBV4-1
CDR3aa: CASSQGPGLAGRTGELFF
CDR3nt: TGCGCCAGCAGCCAAGGGCCGGGACTAGCGGGACGAACCGGGGAGCTGTTTTTT

abundance: .
j_gene: TRBJ2-2
d_gene: .
v_gene: TRBV2
CDR3aa: CANSEGQVGELFF
CDR3nt: TGTGCCAACAGTGAAGGACAAGTCGGGGAGCTGTTTTTT

abundance: .
j_gene: TRBJ2-7
d_gene: .
v_gene: TRBV10-2
CDR3aa: CASSAAPASKQYF
CDR3nt: TGCGCCAGCAGTGCGGCCCCCGCGAGCAAGCAGTACTTC

abundance: .
j_gene: TRBJ2-3
d_gene: .
v_gene: TRBV28
CDR3aa: CASTTASEVTDTQYF
CDR3nt: TGTGCCAGCACCACCGCTAGCGAGGTAACAGATACGCAGTATTTT

abundance: .
j_gene: TRBJ2-6
d_gene: TRBD1
v_gene: TRBV6-5
CDR3aa: CASSLWTGIKAGAIILTF
CDR3nt: TGTGCCAGCAGTCTTTGGACAGGGATCAAAGCTGGGGCCATCATCCTGACTTTC

abundance: .
j_gene: TRBJ2-7
d_gene: .
v_gene: TRBV11-2
CDR3aa: CVSSPGPGAYGQYF
CDR3nt: TGTGTCAGCAGCCCGGGACCAGGAGCCTACGGGCAATACTTC

abundance: .
j_gene: TRBJ2-7
d_gene: TRBD1
v_gene: TRBV10-3
CDR3aa: CAISDTGTGSKCEQYF
CDR3nt: TGTGCCATCAGTGATACTGGGACAGGGAGCAAATGCGAGCAGTACTTC

abundance: .
j_gene: TRBJ2-2
d_gene: .
v_gene: TRBV6-5
CDR3aa: CASQNRHRQSGEMFF
CDR3nt: TGTGCCAGCCAAAATCGACATAGGCAGTCCGGGGAGATGTTTTTT

abundance: few
j_gene: TRBJ1-4
d_gene: .
v_gene: TRBV7-2
CDR3aa: CASSPVVMGEKLFF
CDR3nt: TGTGCCAGCAGCCCGGTGGTTATGGGGGAAAAACTGTTTTTT

abundance: .
j_gene: TRBJ1-1
d_gene: .
v_gene: TRBV6-5
CDR3aa: CASTTTEANTETFF
CDR3nt: TGTGCCAGCACCACTACTGAGGCGAACACTGAAACTTTCTTT

abundance: .
j_gene: TRBJ2-7
d_gene: .
v_gene: TRBV7-9
CDR3aa: CTSTWGENYEQYF
CDR3nt: TGTACCAGCACCTGGGGGGAGAATTACGAGCAGTACTTC

abundance: .
j_gene: TRBJ2-7
d_gene: TRBD2
v_gene: TRBV7-2
CDR3aa: CASSFERTSRSGSYEQYF
CDR3nt: TGTGCCAGCAGCTTTGAGCGGACTAGCAGGAGTGGCAGCTACGAGCAGTACTTC

abundance: .
j_gene: TRBJ1-1
d_gene: TRBD1
v_gene: TRBV13
CDR3aa: CASSFGQEAFF
CDR3nt: TGTGCCAGCAGCTTCGGACAGGAAGCTTTCTTC

abundance: many
j_gene: TRBJ2-1
d_gene: TRBD2
v_gene: TRBV7-8
CDR3aa: CASSLGAGRAYNEQFF
CDR3nt: TGTGCCAGCAGCTTAGGGGCGGGGAGGGCCTACAATGAGCAGTTCTTC

abundance: .
j_gene: TRBJ2-1
d_gene: .
v_gene: TRBV11-2
CDR3aa: CASSLGIELAMGEQFF
CDR3nt: TGTGCCAGTAGCTTGGGTATCGAACTAGCCATGGGTGAGCAGTTCTTC

abundance: .
j_gene: TRBJ2-2
d_gene: .
v_gene: TRBV2
CDR3aa: CASSEARRGRDTGELFF
CDR3nt: TGTGCCAGCAGTGAAGCCCGGAGGGGGCGCGACACCGGGGAGCTGTTTTTT

abundance: few
j_gene: TRBJ2-1
d_gene: .
v_gene: TRBV19
CDR3aa: CASSIGVDFYNEQFF
CDR3nt: TGTGCCAGTAGTATAGGAGTGGATTTCTACAATGAGCAGTTCTTC

abundance: .
j_gene: TRBJ1-5
d_gene: .
v_gene: TRBV11-2
CDR3aa: CVSSLVGGLGQPQHF
CDR3nt: TGTGTCAGCAGCCTAGTCGGAGGACTGGGCCAGCCCCAGCATTTT

abundance: .
j_gene: TRBJ1-6
d_gene: TRBD1
v_gene: TRBV20-1
CDR3aa: CSARDLRQGLNSLLHF
CDR3nt: TGCAGTGCTAGAGATCTAAGACAGGGCCTTAATTCACTCCTCCACTTT

abundance: many
j_gene: TRBJ2-3
d_gene: .
v_gene: TRBV10-1
CDR3aa: CASSESDGADTQYF
CDR3nt: TGCGCCAGCAGTGAGTCGGACGGAGCAGATACGCAGTATTTT

abundance: .
j_gene: TRBJ1-1
d_gene: .
v_gene: TRBV29-1
CDR3aa: CSVAQQVNIDAFF
CDR3nt: TGCAGCGTTGCCCAACAGGTTAACATTGATGCTTTCTTT

abundance: .
j_gene: TRBJ2-7
d_gene: TRBD2
v_gene: TRBV4-2
CDR3aa: CATTGLAGVYKSYEEYF
CDR3nt: TGTGCGACTACTGGATTAGCGGGAGTTTATAAGTCCTACGAGGAGTACTTC

abundance: .
j_gene: TRBJ2-3
d_gene: .
v_gene: TRBV6-5
CDR3aa: CARSFRGSSTDTQYF
CDR3nt: TGTGCCAGGAGTTTCCGGGGGTCTAGCACGGATACGCAGTATTTT

abundance: .
j_gene: TRBJ1-1
d_gene: .
v_gene: TRBV6-6
CDR3aa: CASSYVPTEASF
CDR3nt: TGTGCCAGCAGTTACGTGCCCACCGAAGCTTCCTTT

abundance: many
j_gene: TRBJ1-5
d_gene: .
v_gene: TRBV6-6
CDR3aa: CASSYRSDQPQHF
CDR3nt: TGTGCCAGCAGTTACCGATCGGATCAGCCCCAGCATTTT

abundance: .
j_gene: TRBJ2-7
d_gene: TRBD2
v_gene: TRBV11-2
CDR3aa: CVSSLSELASQYF
CDR3nt: TGTGTCAGCAGCTTAAGTGAACTAGCGTCGCAATACTTC

abundance: once
j_gene: TRBJ2-2
d_gene: .
v_gene: TRBV6-5
CDR3aa: CASGYAGDGIGELFF
CDR3nt: TGTGCCAGCGGTTACGCAGGGGACGGCATCGGGGAGCTGTTTTTT

abundance: few
j_gene: TRBJ1-1
d_gene: .
v_gene: TRBV19
CDR3aa: CASSVKGDTEAFF
CDR3nt: TGTGCCAGTAGTGTAAAGGGTGACACTGAAGCTTTCTTT

abundance: .
j_gene: TRBJ2-3
d_gene: TRBD2
v_gene: TRBV28
CDR3aa: CASSLGLADTDTLYF
CDR3nt: TGTGCCAGCAGTTTGGGACTAGCTGACACAGATACGCTGTATTTT

abundance: many
j_gene: TRBJ2-6
d_gene: .
v_gene: TRBV12-3/TRBV12-4
CDR3aa: CASSLASSGANVLTF
CDR3nt: TGTGCCAGCAGTTTAGCGTCCTCTGGGGCCAACGTCCTGACTTTC

abundance: .
j_gene: TRBJ2-1
d_gene: .
v_gene: TRBV29-1
CDR3aa: CSVHRVSEQFF
CDR3nt: TGCAGTGTTCACCGGGTCAGTGAGCAGTTCTTC